The present T cell receptor (beta chain) was sequenced within a study of T cells in Graves' hyperthyroidism and ophthalmopathy. Broader study findings: Most clonotypes that expanded in the thyroid above 0.001 also showed up in blood.

Patients were excluded because of uncontrolled infection, other autoimmune disease, pregnancy or lactation. Germline V lookup: CDR1 SGHRS, CDR2 YFSETQ. This CDR3 region has 13 residues. V shed 0 bases and J shed 2 bases, with 2 bases lying between them. Researchers amplified the TCR beta CDR3 regions from RNA transcripts. A set of HTBI primers served as the primers for a first-round RT-PCR of the TCR CDR3. From the multiplex PCR reads, TCRdb called clonotypes with MiXCR, one entry per CDR3 protein. In the table there are approximately 740,000 distinct CDR3 sequences, about 15% of which are singletons. This clonotype was counted between two and nine times. Its matching antigen is unknown.

The clonotype was recovered from a woman aged 18-29 years with Graves' hyperthyroidism. The rearrangement uses TRBV5-1 and TRBJ2-2, with D unresolved. The sequenced sample consisted of blood. The CDR3 DNA follows: TGCGCCAGCAGCTTGGACAACACCGGGGAGCTGTTTTTT. It yields the protein CASSLDNTGELFF.